This TCR beta chain was identified in a study of T-cell reconstitution after alpha-beta-depleted transplantation in children. Study results and caveats: From newly produced T cells came most of the T-cell counts and diversity one year after transplant. Reportedly, only several hundred clones from non-depleted graft cells drove alpha-beta T-cell counts at about two months. Elevated TCRbeta diversity at day 60 was traced, in some patients, to surviving recipient T cells and thymic progenitors.

Preparing the TCRbeta library involved the use of unique molecular identifiers. Each CDR3 protein gets one entry after TCRdb re-called the PCR reads with MiXCR. The sample holds around 490,000 distinct CDR3 sequences, roughly 10% seen once. In its sample, this clonotype was seen a few times. Its antigen remains unidentified. V was trimmed by 4 bases and J by 0 bases, leaving 10 bases between them. CDR1 SQVTM and CDR2 ANQGSEA come from the germline V gene. There are 14 residues in the CDR3. The input for sequencing was PBMCs, mostly from graft donor cells, taken 180 days after TCRalphabeta/CD19-depleted stem cell transplant. This chain uses TRBV29-1 with TRBJ2-4, with D hard to call. This receptor was identified in a female patient aged 2 to 10 who had a stem cell transplant for aplastic anemia, so the T cells may come from the graft donor. The CDR3 nucleotides are TGCAGCGTTGTTGTTATGGGAGCCAAAAACATTCAGTACTTC. It encodes CSVVVMGAKNIQYF.